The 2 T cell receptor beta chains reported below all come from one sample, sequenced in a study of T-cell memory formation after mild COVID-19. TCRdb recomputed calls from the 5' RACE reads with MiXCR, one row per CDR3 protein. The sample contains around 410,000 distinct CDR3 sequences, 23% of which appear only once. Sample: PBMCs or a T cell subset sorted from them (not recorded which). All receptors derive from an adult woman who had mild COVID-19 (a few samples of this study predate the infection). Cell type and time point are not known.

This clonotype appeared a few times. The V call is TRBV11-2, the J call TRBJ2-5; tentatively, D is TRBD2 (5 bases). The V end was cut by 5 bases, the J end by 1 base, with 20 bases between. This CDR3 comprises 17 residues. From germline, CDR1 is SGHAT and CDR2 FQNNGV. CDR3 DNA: TGTGCCAGCAGCAGTACTAGAGGCACGAGACTCCAAGAGACCCAGTACTTC. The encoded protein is CASSSTRGTRLQETQYF.

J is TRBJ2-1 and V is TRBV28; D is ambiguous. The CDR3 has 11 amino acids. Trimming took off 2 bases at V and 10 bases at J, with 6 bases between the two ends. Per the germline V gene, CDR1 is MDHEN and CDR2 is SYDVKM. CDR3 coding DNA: TGTGCCAGCAGTTTAAGGTGGGAGCAGTTCTTC. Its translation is CASSLRWEQFF.